The next 6 T cell receptor beta chains were all read from a single sample in a study of blood T cell repertoires in COVID-19. Clones were sequenced by immunoSEQ multiplex PCR, and TCRdb holds only the in-frame ones, with some missing. The table includes around 58,000 clones, almost 90% detected once. The sample consisted of peripheral blood. The receptors shown here come from a man between 60 and 75 years old with active COVID-19.

The rearrangement joins TRBV4-3 to TRBJ1-6; 7 bases are shared with TRBD1. This CDR3 is built from 15 residues. The V gene's germline CDR1 is LGHNA and CDR2 YSLEER. Trimming cost V 6 bases and J 1 base; bases outside gene matches: 3. The CDR3 DNA follows: TGCGCCAGCAGTCCACAGGGGTCCTATAATTCACCCCTCCACTTT. Amino acids: CASSPQGSYNSPLHF.

In DNA form, the CDR3 reads TGTGCCAGCAGCCAAGAGGGGGGGTTCGGGACCAAAAACATTCAGTACTTC. It translates to CASSQEGGFGTKNIQYF. The chain has TRBV4-2 and TRBJ2-4, with 7 bases matching TRBD2. V was pared by 0 bases and J by 2 bases, with 7 bases of the junction left unmatched. CDR1 and CDR2 from the germline V gene are LGHNA and YNFKEQ. This CDR3 contains 17 residues.

This chain connects TRBV7-9 to TRBJ1-3; D is ambiguous. V lost 7 bases to trimming and J lost 2 bases, with 15 bases between them. CDR3 size: 15 residues. The germline V gene encodes CDR1 SEHNR and CDR2 FQNEAQ (reference sequence). The CDR3 coding sequence is TGTGCCAGCACCCCCGCCGGGTATCCTGGAAACACCATATATTTT. Protein: CASTPAGYPGNTIYF.

The V and J genes are TRBV30 and TRBJ1-1; TRBD1 is a possible D gene (5 bases). V gave up 2 bases and J gave up 2 bases, with 15 bases separating them. Germline V lookup: CDR1 GTSNPN, CDR2 SVGIG (reference sequence). The CDR3 is 15 residues long. The CDR3 spells CAWSRTRVVNTEAFF. CDR3 in DNA: TGTGCCTGGAGTCGGACAAGGGTAGTCAACACTGAAGCTTTCTTT.

The chain carries TRBV18 and TRBJ2-5; D perhaps matches TRBD2 (7 bases). Trimming left V 3 bases short and J 5 bases short, with 19 bases between. The CDR3 is 16 amino acids. Germline V lookup: CDR1 KGHSH, CDR2 LQKENI. Written as DNA, the CDR3 is TGTGCCAGCTCACCCCGGGGGGCCATCCCGCAGGAGACCCAGTACTTC. It encodes CASSPRGAIPQETQYF. Full variable domain (remainder filled in from reference TRBV18 and TRBJ2-5): NAGVMQNPRHLVRRRGQEARLRCSPMKGHSHVYWYRQLPEEGLKFMVYLQKENIIDESGMPKERFSAEFPKEGPSILRIQQVVRGDSAAYFCASSPRGAIPQETQYFGPGTRLLVL.

The chain employs TRBV5-4 and TRBJ2-5, with TRBD1 matching 8 bases. The J segment lost 5 bases and the V segment lost 5 bases, leaving 8 bases of the junction unmatched. Germline V lookup: CDR1 SGHNT, CDR2 YYREEE (reference sequence). The CDR3 runs 14 residues. The CDR3 nucleotides are TGTGCCAGCAGGCGGACAGGGTTGACGGAGACCCAGTACTTC. Its translation: CASRRTGLTETQYF.